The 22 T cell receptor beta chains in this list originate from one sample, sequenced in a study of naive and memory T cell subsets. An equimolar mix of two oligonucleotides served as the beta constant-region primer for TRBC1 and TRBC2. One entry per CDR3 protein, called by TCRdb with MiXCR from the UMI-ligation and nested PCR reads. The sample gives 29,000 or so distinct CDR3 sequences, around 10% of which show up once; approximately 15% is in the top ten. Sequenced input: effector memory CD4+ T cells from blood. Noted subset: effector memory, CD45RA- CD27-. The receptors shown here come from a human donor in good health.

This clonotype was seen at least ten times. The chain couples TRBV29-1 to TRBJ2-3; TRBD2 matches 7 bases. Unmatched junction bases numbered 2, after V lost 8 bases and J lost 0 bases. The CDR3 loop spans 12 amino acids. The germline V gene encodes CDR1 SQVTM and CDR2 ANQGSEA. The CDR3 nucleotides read TGCAGCCTCGGGAGGAGCACAGATACGCAGTATTTT. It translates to CSLGRSTDTQYF.

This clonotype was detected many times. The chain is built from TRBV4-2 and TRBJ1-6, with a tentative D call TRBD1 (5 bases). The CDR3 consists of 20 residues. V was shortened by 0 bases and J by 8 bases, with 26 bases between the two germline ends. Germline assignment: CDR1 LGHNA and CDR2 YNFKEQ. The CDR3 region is CASSQEIVRRKRGMDSPLHF. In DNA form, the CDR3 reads TGTGCCAGCAGCCAAGAGATAGTGAGGAGGAAAAGGGGAATGGATTCACCCCTCCACTTT.

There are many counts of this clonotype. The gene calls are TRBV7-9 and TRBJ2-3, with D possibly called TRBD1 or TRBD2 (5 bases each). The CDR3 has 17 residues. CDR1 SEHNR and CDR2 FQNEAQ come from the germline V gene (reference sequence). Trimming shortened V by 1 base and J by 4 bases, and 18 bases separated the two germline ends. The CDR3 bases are TGTGCCAGCAGCTTAGGCGGAGGAGCATGGGGCCCAGATACGCAGTATTTT. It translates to CASSLGGGAWGPDTQYF. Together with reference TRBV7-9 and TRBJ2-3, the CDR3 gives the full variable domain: DTGVSQNPRHKITKRGQNVTFRCDPISEHNRLYWYRQTLGQGPEFLTYFQNEAQLEKSRLLSDRFSAERPKGSFSTLEIQRTEQGDSAMYLCASSLGGGAWGPDTQYFGPGTRLTVL.

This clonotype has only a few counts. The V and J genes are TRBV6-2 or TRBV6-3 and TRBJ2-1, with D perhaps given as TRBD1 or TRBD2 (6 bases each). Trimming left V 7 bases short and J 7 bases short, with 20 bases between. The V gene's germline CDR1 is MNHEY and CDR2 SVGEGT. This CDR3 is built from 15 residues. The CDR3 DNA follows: TGTGCCAGCAAGCCGGGGGCCCAACAAATGAATGAGCAGTTCTTC. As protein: CASKPGAQQMNEQFF.

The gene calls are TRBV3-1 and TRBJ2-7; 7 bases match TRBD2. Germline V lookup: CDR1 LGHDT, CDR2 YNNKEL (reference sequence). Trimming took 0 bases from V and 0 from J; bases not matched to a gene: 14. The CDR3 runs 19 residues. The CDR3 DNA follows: TGTGCCAGCAGCCAAGATGCGGCTAGCGGATTAGTAAACTCCTACGAGCAGTACTTC. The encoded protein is CASSQDAASGLVNSYEQYF.

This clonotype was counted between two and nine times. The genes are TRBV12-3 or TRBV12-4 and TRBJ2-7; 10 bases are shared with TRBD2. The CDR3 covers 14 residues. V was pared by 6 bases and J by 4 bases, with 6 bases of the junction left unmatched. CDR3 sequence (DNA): TGTGCCAGCAGACTAGCGGGACCTAGATACGAGCAGTACTTC. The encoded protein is CASRLAGPRYEQYF.

CDR3 bases: TGTGCCACCAGTGGAGCTAGCGGGAGAAACACAGATACGCAGTATTTT. Protein sequence: CATSGASGRNTDTQYF. This chain uses TRBV24-1 with TRBJ2-3, with 10 bases that match TRBD2. CDR3 size: 16 residues. Germline trimming cut 5 bases from V and 2 bases from J; bases unmatched to any gene: 6. Germline CDR1 is KGHDR and CDR2 is SFDVKD.

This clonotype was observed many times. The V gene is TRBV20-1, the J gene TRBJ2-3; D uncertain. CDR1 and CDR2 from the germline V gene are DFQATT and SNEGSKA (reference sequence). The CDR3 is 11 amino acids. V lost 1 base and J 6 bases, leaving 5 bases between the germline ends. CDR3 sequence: CSARVPDTQYF. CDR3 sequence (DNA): TGCAGTGCTAGAGTCCCGGATACGCAGTATTTT.

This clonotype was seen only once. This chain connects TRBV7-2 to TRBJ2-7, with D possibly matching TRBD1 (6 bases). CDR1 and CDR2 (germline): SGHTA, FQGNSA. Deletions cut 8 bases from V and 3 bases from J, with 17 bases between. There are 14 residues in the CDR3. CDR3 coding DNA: TGTGCCAGCCTGCAGGGGTCGACCTACTACGAGCAGTACTTC. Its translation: CASLQGSTYYEQYF.

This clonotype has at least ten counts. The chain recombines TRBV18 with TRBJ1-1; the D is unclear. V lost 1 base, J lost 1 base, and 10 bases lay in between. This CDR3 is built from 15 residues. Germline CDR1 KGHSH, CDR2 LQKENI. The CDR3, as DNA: TGTGCCAGCTCACCACGGTTGGACGGGAACACTGAAGCTTTCTTT. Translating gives CASSPRLDGNTEAFF. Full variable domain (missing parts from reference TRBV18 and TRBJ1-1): NAGVMQNPRHLVRRRGQEARLRCSPMKGHSHVYWYRQLPEEGLKFMVYLQKENIIDESGMPKERFSAEFPKEGPSILRIQQVVRGDSAAYFCASSPRLDGNTEAFFGQGTRLTVV.

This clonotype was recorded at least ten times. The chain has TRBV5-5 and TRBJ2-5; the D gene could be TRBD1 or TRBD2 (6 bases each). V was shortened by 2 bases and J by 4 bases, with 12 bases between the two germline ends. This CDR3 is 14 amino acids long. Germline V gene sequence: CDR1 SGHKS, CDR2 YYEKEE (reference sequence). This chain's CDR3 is CASSLLGGGETQYF. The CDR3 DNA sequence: TGTGCCAGCAGCTTATTGGGGGGCGGAGAGACCCAGTACTTC.

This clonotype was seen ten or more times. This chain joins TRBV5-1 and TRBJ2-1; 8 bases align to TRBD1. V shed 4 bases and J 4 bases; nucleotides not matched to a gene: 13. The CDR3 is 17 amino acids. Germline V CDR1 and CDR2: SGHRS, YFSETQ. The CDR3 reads CASSSGDGTGRYNEQFF. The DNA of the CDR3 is TGCGCCAGCAGCAGTGGCGACGGGACAGGTCGATACAATGAGCAGTTCTTC. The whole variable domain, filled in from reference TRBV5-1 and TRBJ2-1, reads KAGVTQTPRYLIKTRGQQVTLSCSPISGHRSVSWYQQTPGQGLQFLFEYFSETQRNKGNFPGRFSGRQFSNSRSEMNVSTLELGDSALYLCASSSGDGTGRYNEQFFGPGTRLTVL.

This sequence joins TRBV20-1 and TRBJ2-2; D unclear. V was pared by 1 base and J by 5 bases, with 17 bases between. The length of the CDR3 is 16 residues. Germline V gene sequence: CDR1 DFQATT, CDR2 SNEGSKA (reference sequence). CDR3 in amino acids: CSARALRQASTGELFF. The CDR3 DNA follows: TGCAGTGCTAGAGCCCTCCGGCAGGCCAGTACCGGGGAGCTGTTTTTT.

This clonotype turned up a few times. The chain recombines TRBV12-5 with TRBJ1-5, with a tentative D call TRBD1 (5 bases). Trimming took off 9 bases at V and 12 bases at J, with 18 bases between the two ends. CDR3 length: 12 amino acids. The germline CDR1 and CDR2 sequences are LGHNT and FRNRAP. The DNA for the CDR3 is TGTGCTAGCGCGTTCAGGGAGGCGGACCAGCATTTT. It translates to CASAFREADQHF.

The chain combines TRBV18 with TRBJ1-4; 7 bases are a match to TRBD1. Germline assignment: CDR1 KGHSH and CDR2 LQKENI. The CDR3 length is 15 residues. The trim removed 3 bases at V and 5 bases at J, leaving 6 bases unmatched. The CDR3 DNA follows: TGTGCCAGCTCACCGAGACAGGGAAAGAATGAAAAACTGTTTTTT. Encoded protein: CASSPRQGKNEKLFF.

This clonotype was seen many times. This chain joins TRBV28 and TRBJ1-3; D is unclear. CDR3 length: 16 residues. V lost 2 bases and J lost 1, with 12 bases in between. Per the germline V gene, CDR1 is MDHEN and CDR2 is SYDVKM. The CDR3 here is CASSLVRFASGNTIYF. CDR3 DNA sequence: TGTGCCAGCAGTTTAGTCCGGTTCGCTTCTGGAAACACCATATATTTT.

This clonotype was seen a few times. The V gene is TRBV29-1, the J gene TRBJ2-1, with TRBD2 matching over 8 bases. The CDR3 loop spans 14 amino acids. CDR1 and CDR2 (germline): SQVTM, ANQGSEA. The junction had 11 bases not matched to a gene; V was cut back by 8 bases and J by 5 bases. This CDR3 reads CSTRRGGMDNEQFF. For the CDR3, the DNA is TGCAGCACTCGTCGGGGGGGGATGGACAATGAGCAGTTCTTC.

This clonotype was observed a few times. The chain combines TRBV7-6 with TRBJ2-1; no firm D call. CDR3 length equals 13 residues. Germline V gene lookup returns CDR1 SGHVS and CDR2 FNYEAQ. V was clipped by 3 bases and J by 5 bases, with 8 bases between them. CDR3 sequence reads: CASSFLMDNEQFF. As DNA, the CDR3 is TGTGCCAGCAGCTTCCTTATGGACAATGAGCAGTTCTTC.

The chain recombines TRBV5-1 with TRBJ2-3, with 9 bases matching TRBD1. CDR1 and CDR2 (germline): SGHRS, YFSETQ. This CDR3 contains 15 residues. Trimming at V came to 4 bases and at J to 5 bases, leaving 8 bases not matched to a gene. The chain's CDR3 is CASSRGTGKGDTQYF. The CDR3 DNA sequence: TGCGCCAGCAGCCGGGGGACAGGGAAGGGAGATACGCAGTATTTT.

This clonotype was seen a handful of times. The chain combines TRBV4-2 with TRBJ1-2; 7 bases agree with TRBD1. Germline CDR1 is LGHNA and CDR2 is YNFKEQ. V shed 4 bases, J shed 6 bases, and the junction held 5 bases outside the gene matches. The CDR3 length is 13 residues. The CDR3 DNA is TGTGCCAGCAGCCGGGGGACAGCAGATGGCTACACCTTC. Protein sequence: CASSRGTADGYTF.

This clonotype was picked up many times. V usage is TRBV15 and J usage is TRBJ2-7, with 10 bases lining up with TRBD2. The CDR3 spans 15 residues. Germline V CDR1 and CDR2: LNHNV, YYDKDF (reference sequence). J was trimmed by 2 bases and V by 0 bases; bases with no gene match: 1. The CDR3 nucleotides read TGTGCCACCAGCAGAGAACTAGCGGGGCCCTACGAGCAGTACTTC. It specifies CATSRELAGPYEQYF.

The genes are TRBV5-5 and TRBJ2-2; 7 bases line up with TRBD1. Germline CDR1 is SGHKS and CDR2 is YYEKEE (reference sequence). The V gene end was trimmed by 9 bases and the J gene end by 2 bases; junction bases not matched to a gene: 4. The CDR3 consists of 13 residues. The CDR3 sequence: CATYRGNTGELFF. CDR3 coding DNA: TGTGCCACGTACAGGGGAAACACCGGGGAGCTGTTTTTT.